The 23 T cell receptor beta chains in this list originate from one sample, sequenced in a study of Ad26.COV2.S vaccination and SARS-CoV-2 variants. Indicated treatment: roughly 18 received Ad26.COV2.S at low or high dose, single or two shots; 5 received placebo; per-sample allocation not given. It was on day 63 after the first vaccine or placebo injection that samples were taken. The table came from immunoSEQ multiplex PCR; TCRdb's copy has only in-frame clones and leaves some out. The profile shows hundreds of thousands of clones, less than 90% of them singletons. This sample comprised peripheral blood, obtained in a trial of Ad26.COV2.S vaccine versus placebo. These receptors came from a person between 18 and 65 years old who received the Ad26.COV2.S COVID-19 vaccine or a placebo.

The chain couples TRBV18 to TRBJ1-1, with 7 positions matching TRBD1. The germline CDR1 and CDR2 sequences are KGHSH and LQKENI. The CDR3 spans 15 residues. The V segment lost 1 base and the J segment 4 bases; nucleotides outside the gene matches: 6. The CDR3 sequence is CASSPQGAQSTEAFF. CDR3 nucleotides: TGTGCCAGCTCACCACAGGGGGCGCAGAGCACTGAAGCTTTCTTT.

The genes are TRBV19 and TRBJ2-1; D possibly matches TRBD1 or TRBD2 (6 bases each). Germline-derived CDR1 and CDR2 are LNHDA and SQIVND (reference sequence). The CDR3 is made up of 19 amino acids. V dropped 4 bases and J dropped 3 bases, with 25 bases sitting between them. CDR3 amino acids: CASSTLHGGTDRYYNEQFF. The DNA for the CDR3 is TGTGCCAGTAGTACCCTCCATGGGGGGACTGACAGGTACTACAATGAGCAGTTCTTC.

The V call is TRBV9, the J call TRBJ1-1, with D unclear. CDR3 length: 17 amino acids. V was pared by 0 bases and J by 4 bases, with 19 bases between. CDR1 is SGDLS, CDR2 YYNGEE, per germline. DNA for the CDR3: TGTGCCAGCAGCGTAGGTAGTAATGATGGATTTGCCACTGAAGCTTTCTTT. This translates into CASSVGSNDGFATEAFF.

A word on this clone: A read error is possible here, since a much larger clone lies one base away. V is TRBV5-4 and J is TRBJ2-2; 12 positions agree with TRBD2. V lost 3 bases and J lost 2; bases outside the gene matches: 14. The length of the CDR3 is 20 residues. From germline, CDR1 is SGHNT and CDR2 YYREEE (reference sequence). The CDR3 bases are TGTGCCAGCAGCTCCTTGCCGAGACTAGCGGGGGACAATAACACCGGGGAGCTGTTTTTT. Its protein product is CASSSLPRLAGDNNTGELFF.

J is TRBJ1-1 and V is TRBV7-3, with 7 bases identical to TRBD1. With 2 bases clipped from V and 4 bases from J, the junction kept 7 bases outside the gene matches. The CDR3 runs 15 residues. Per germline, CDR1 SGHTA and CDR2 FQGTGA. For the CDR3, the DNA is TGTGCCAGCAGCTTAGCCCACGCAGGGGGCACTGAAGCTTTCTTT. This gives the protein CASSLAHAGGTEAFF. Drawing the rest from reference TRBV7-3 and TRBJ1-1, the complete variable domain is GAGVSQTPSNKVTEKGKYVELRCDPISGHTALYWYRQSLGQGPEFLIYFQGTGAADDSGLPNDRFFAVRPEGSVSTLKIQRTERGDSAVYLCASSLAHAGGTEAFFGQGTRLTVV.

V gene TRBV10-3 combines with J gene TRBJ1-1; 9 bases line up with TRBD1. The CDR3 covers 17 residues. The V gene's germline CDR1 is ENHRY and CDR2 SYGVKD. V shed 2 bases and J 1 base; nucleotides not matched to a gene: 8. The CDR3 nucleotides read TGTGCCATCAGTGAGGCCTCAACAGGGGGCTGGAACACTGAAGCTTTCTTT. Encoded protein: CAISEASTGGWNTEAFF.

The gene calls are TRBV4-2 and TRBJ2-7; TRBD2 agrees at 13 bases. The trim removed 3 bases at V and 6 bases at J, leaving 5 bases unmatched. The length of the CDR3 is 15 residues. Germline loops: CDR1 LGHNA, CDR2 YNFKEQ. The CDR3 sequence is CASSQVTSGRSEQYF. DNA of the CDR3: TGTGCCAGCAGCCAGGTGACTAGCGGGAGGAGCGAGCAGTACTTC.

The chain recombines TRBV6-5 with TRBJ1-1, with D possibly matching TRBD1 (5 bases). Trimming cost V 5 bases and J 1 base, with 14 bases left between them. This CDR3 region has 15 residues. Looked up from germline, CDR1 is MNHEY and CDR2 is SVGAGI. CDR3 residues: CASSPGGGGNTEAFF. CDR3 in DNA: TGTGCCAGCAGTCCGGGTGGTGGGGGGAACACTGAAGCTTTCTTT.

This clone has a single count. The chain combines TRBV7-3 with TRBJ1-1; D call uncertain. CDR1 and CDR2 from the germline V gene are SGHTA and FQGTGA. Deletions cut 5 bases from V and 4 bases from J, with 11 bases between. The CDR3 contains 13 residues. This CDR3 is CASSPRVATEAFF. CDR3 coding DNA: TGTGCCAGCAGCCCCCGGGTGGCCACTGAAGCTTTCTTT.

This chain links TRBV5-1 with TRBJ1-4, with D hard to call. The length of the CDR3 is 15 residues. The germline V and J ends were trimmed by 4 bases and 10 bases, with 20 bases remaining between them. The germline V gene encodes CDR1 SGHRS and CDR2 YFSETQ. CDR3: CASSHPEDTSVKLFF. CDR3 in DNA: TGCGCCAGCAGCCACCCGGAAGACACGTCTGTAAAACTGTTTTTT. The full variable domain, rest sourced from reference TRBV5-1 and TRBJ1-4, is KAGVTQTPRYLIKTRGQQVTLSCSPISGHRSVSWYQQTPGQGLQFLFEYFSETQRNKGNFPGRFSGRQFSNSRSEMNVSTLELGDSALYLCASSHPEDTSVKLFFGSGTQLSVL.

The CDR3 is CASSMGGATPSGANVLTF. The CDR3 DNA reads TGTGCCAGCTCCATGGGGGGTGCAACCCCCTCTGGGGCCAACGTCCTGACTTTC. The chain is built from TRBV5-6 and TRBJ2-6; perhaps TRBD2 as D (6 bases). V lost 7 bases to trimming and J lost 0 bases, with 20 bases between them. The germline V gene encodes CDR1 SGHDT and CDR2 YYEEEE. The CDR3 totals 18 residues.

The chain links TRBV4-3 to TRBJ2-5, with D unresolved. The germline gives CDR1 LGHNA, CDR2 YSLEER. V was clipped by 0 bases and J by 5 bases, with 7 bases between them. This CDR3 has 13 residues. This CDR3 reads CASSQEISETQYF. CDR3 DNA: TGCGCCAGCAGCCAAGAGATATCGGAGACCCAGTACTTC.

The chain combines TRBV28 with TRBJ1-3; D gene unclear. The CDR3 extends over 15 amino acids. CDR1 is MDHEN and CDR2 is SYDVKM in the germline V gene. Trimming took 3 bases from V and 3 from J, leaving 12 bases between them. The chain's CDR3 is CASSFGLVDGNTIYF. Written as DNA, the CDR3 is TGTGCCAGCAGTTTCGGACTCGTAGATGGAAACACCATATATTTT.

This chain uses TRBV5-6 with TRBJ2-4, with no clear D. CDR3 length equals 16 residues. CDR1 SGHDT and CDR2 YYEEEE come from the germline V gene. V was trimmed by 2 bases and J by 0 bases, leaving 12 bases between them. The CDR3 coding sequence is TGTGCCAGCAGCTTTCGCAATTTAATAGCCAAAAACATTCAGTACTTC. This sequence encodes CASSFRNLIAKNIQYF.

In its sample, this clone was seen a few times. This chain connects TRBV2 to TRBJ2-7, with 9 bases lining up with TRBD1. The germline V gene has CDR1 SNHLY and CDR2 FYNNEI. The CDR3 spans 12 residues. J gave up 6 bases and V 9 bases, and 6 bases lay outside the gene matches. CDR3 nucleotide sequence: TGTGCCAGGAGGGGGACAGGGCCCGAGCAGTACTTC. Amino acids: CARRGTGPEQYF.

The CDR3 coding sequence is TGTGCCAGCAGCATAACAACTAGTTTTGGTGAGCAGTTCTTC. Its protein is CASSITTSFGEQFF. This chain connects TRBV9 to TRBJ2-1, with D possibly TRBD2 on 5 matching bases. Germline CDR1 SGDLS, CDR2 YYNGEE. The CDR3 runs 14 residues. V lost 4 bases, J lost 9 bases, and 17 bases lay in between. Variable domain in full (rest from reference TRBV9 and TRBJ2-1): DSGVTQTPKHLITATGQRVTLRCSPRSGDLSVYWYQQSLDQGLQFLIQYYNGEERAKGNILERFSAQQFPDLHSELNLSSLELGDSALYFCASSITTSFGEQFFGPGTRLTVL.

The chain is built from TRBV5-1 and TRBJ1-6; perhaps TRBD1 as D (6 bases). In germline, CDR1 is SGHRS, CDR2 YFSETQ. Trimming left V 6 bases short and J 6 bases short, with 13 bases between. The CDR3 totals 14 residues. The CDR3, as DNA: TGCGCCAGCAATCAGGGAGGGGGTAATTCACCCCTCCACTTT. It codes for CASNQGGGNSPLHF.

This clone was seen a single time. Different DNA sequences within this sample yield the same CDR3. The rearrangement links TRBV7-2 to TRBJ2-1; TRBD2 agrees at 11 bases. This CDR3 is 16 amino acids long. Trimming at V came to 2 bases and at J to 4 bases, leaving 4 bases not matched to a gene. Germline-derived CDR1 and CDR2 are SGHTA and FQGNSA. The chain's CDR3 is CASSLTSGGRYNEQFF. The CDR3 region has the DNA TGTGCCAGCAGCTTAACTAGCGGGGGCCGGTACAATGAGCAGTTCTTC. Full variable domain (remainder filled in from reference TRBV7-2 and TRBJ2-1): GAGVSQSPSNKVTEKGKDVELRCDPISGHTALYWYRQSLGQGLEFLIYFQGNSAPDKSGLPSDRFSAERTGGSVSTLTIQRTQQEDSAVYLCASSLTSGGRYNEQFFGPGTRLTVL.

The chain employs TRBV19 and TRBJ2-1; unclear D gene. Germline CDR1 reads LNHDA; CDR2 reads SQIVND (reference sequence). V lost 4 bases and J 0 bases, leaving 16 bases between the germline ends. This CDR3 spans 17 amino acids. The CDR3 DNA sequence: TGTGCCAGTAGTAAGCCCCCCCGCGCCAGCTCCTACAATGAGCAGTTCTTC. Its protein product is CASSKPPRASSYNEQFF.

V is TRBV12-5 and J is TRBJ2-2; a weak D match, TRBD2 (6 bases). The germline V and J ends were trimmed by 7 bases and 0 bases, with 12 bases remaining between them. The CDR3 covers 15 residues. Per germline, CDR1 LGHNT and CDR2 FRNRAP. The CDR3 spells CASAPRGSNTGELFF. CDR3 coding DNA: TGTGCTAGTGCCCCCCGGGGGTCGAACACCGGGGAGCTGTTTTTT.

The genes are TRBV7-9 and TRBJ2-7, with a weak D call TRBD1 (5 bases). Germline CDR1 is SEHNR and CDR2 is FQNEAQ (reference sequence). The CDR3 has 14 amino acids. Trimming cost V 5 bases and J 0 bases, with 11 bases left between them. In DNA form, the CDR3 reads TGTGCCAGCAGCCAACCAGGGTACTCCTACGAGCAGTACTTC. It is translated as CASSQPGYSYEQYF. Looking up the rest from reference TRBV7-9 and TRBJ2-7 gives the full variable domain: DTGVSQNPRHKITKRGQNVTFRCDPISEHNRLYWYRQTLGQGPEFLTYFQNEAQLEKSRLLSDRFSAERPKGSFSTLEIQRTEQGDSAMYLCASSQPGYSYEQYFGPGTRLTVT.

V is TRBV9 and J is TRBJ2-1; 10 positions match TRBD1. With V trimmed by 0 bases and J by 7 bases, 4 bases remained unmatched. The CDR3 is 15 amino acids. Per the germline V gene, CDR1 is SGDLS and CDR2 is YYNGEE. The CDR3 nucleotides read TGTGCCAGCAGCGTAGGAGGGACAGGGGCAAATGAGCAGTTCTTC. It yields the protein CASSVGGTGANEQFF. The whole variable domain, filled in from reference TRBV9 and TRBJ2-1, reads DSGVTQTPKHLITATGQRVTLRCSPRSGDLSVYWYQQSLDQGLQFLIQYYNGEERAKGNILERFSAQQFPDLHSELNLSSLELGDSALYFCASSVGGTGANEQFFGPGTRLTVL.

The chain recombines TRBV6-5 with TRBJ1-2, with a possible D match to TRBD1 (5 bases). CDR3 length: 15 residues. Germline values: CDR1 MNHEY, CDR2 SVGAGI. Trimming cost V 5 bases and J 4 bases, with 17 bases left between them. This CDR3 is CASSHGGARGYGYTF. CDR3 DNA sequence: TGTGCCAGCAGTCATGGAGGGGCGAGGGGCTATGGCTACACCTTC.